This T cell receptor beta chain was sequenced for a study of cytomegalovirus exposure and HLA in healthy donors. This CDR3 contains 14 residues. Looked up from germline, CDR1 is SGHNT and CDR2 is YYREEE (reference sequence). The ends lost 7 bases at V and 4 bases at J; junction bases unmatched: 8. The PCR had 60 Vbeta and 13 Jbeta primers. The table came from immunoSEQ multiplex PCR; TCRdb's copy has only in-frame clones and leaves some out. The ten top clones account for approximately 5%, within a sample of around 70,000 clones. The material sequenced was PBMCs. This receptor was obtained from a man aged 35-49 years in good health and CMV-seronegative. The chain is built from TRBV5-4 and TRBJ2-3, with 8 bases that match TRBD2. As DNA, the CDR3 is TGTGCCAGCGTTGGAGCGGGAGATGCAGATACGCAGTATTTT. Amino acid sequence: CASVGAGDADTQYF.